This T cell receptor beta chain was sequenced during a study of blood T cell repertoires in COVID-19. The wider study: PBMCs, B-cell-depleted T cells, or T cells were the source of the cDNA or gDNA that made up the material.

The method was immunoSEQ multiplex PCR; TCRdb's version includes in-frame clones alone and lacks a portion of them. Altogether about 54,000 clones are present, approximately 81% being singletons, with the ten largest covering about 2.4%. This clone was seen a handful of times. This CDR3 spans 19 amino acids. The V end lost 0 bases, the J end lost 0 bases, and 15 bases lay between the germline ends. CDR1 and CDR2 from the germline V gene are MNHNS and SASEGT. Specimen: peripheral blood. This receptor was taken from a man aged 45 to 65 with acute or convalescent COVID-19. The chain is built from TRBV6-1 and TRBJ2-6; possible D gene TRBD2, 5 bases. In DNA, the CDR3 is TGTGCCAGCAGTGAAGCGCTGGGCAGACTACGCTCTGGGGCCAACGTCCTGACTTTC. Protein product: CASSEALGRLRSGANVLTF.